This T cell receptor (beta chain) was sequenced in a study of blood T cells in healthy people across ages. Findings of the study overall: Long-lived donors carried more naive CD4+ cells and greater diversity than aged donors.

For this clonotype: Its matching antigen is unknown.

Sample-barcoded 5' priming and a J-beta primer mix drove a second PCR of about 7 to 11 cycles. Unique molecular identifiers of 12 random nucleotides labeled each cDNA. Using its own MiXCR run on the 5' RACE reads, TCRdb lists one record per CDR3 protein. The repertoire has around 800,000 distinct CDR3 sequences, roughly 25% of them found once; the top ten carry approximately 2.9%. The CDR3 totals 14 residues. Trimming cost V 4 bases and J 10 bases, with 19 bases left between them. Germline V lookup: CDR1 MDHEN, CDR2 SYDVKM. The sample was also reused in another study, on T cells of mothers and their children. That study reports: cDNA was made from all extracted RNA, roughly 1.4 ug per 15 ul. The study found slightly higher but non-significant overlap in related versus unrelated mother-child pairs.

The sequence was collected from a boy aged 5 to 17 in good health. The sequenced sample was blood. The chain combines TRBV28 with TRBJ1-1; D not certain. CDR3 sequence: CASSSIGESPRAFF. CDR3 nucleotide sequence: TGTGCCAGCAGTTCCATCGGCGAGTCGCCCCGAGCTTTCTTT.